This is a list of T cell receptor beta chains from one sample in a study of OX40 agonist ivuxolimab in advanced cancers. Repertoires were generated with immunoSEQ multiplex PCR, while TCRdb's copy carries only in-frame clones and drops some. The repertoire has about 110,000 clones, 89% of them found once; the top ten carry less than 0.3%. Sample: CD4+ or CD8+ T cells sorted from blood, taken in a trial of the OX40 agonist ivuxolimab. The receptor set was obtained from an adult with an advanced solid tumor such as melanoma, head and neck, liver or kidney cancer. Both conserved end residues are trimmed from each CDR3.

>TRBV30|TRBJ1-1
ASSPGGEAF
>TRBV5-1|TRBJ2-7
ASSLGQGFNEQY
>TRBV9|TRBJ2-7
ASSVGGGRTHEQY
>TRBV7-7|TRBJ2-1
ASSLGTSGEQF
>TRBV5-1|TRBJ2-6
ASSLGLSGANVLT
>TRBV5-4|TRBJ2-3
ASSLAKGYTDTQY
>TRBV6-6|TRBJ1-1
ASRMGQGHTEAF
>TRBV5-4|TRBJ2-3
ASSFSRGGPDTQY
>TRBV7-9|TRBJ2-6
ASSARTGPGANVLT
>TRBV4-1|TRBJ1-4
ASSQTRFTTPTGDGEKLF
>TRBV7-9|TRBJ1-4
ASSLGTGARSNEKLF
>TRBV6-6|TRBJ1-1
ASKGQGGTEAF
>TRBV28|TRBJ1-5
ASSLSGTGRVQPQH
>TRBV7-6|TRBJ2-1
ASSWDGIYNEQF
>TRBV19|TRBJ2-3
ASVGDTQY
>TRBV27|TRBJ2-7
ASRRRDSYEQY
>TRBV6-5|TRBJ2-7
ASSYSSQAPYEQY
>TRBV6-5|TRBJ1-1
ASTLTSRAEAF